Each of the 20 T cell receptor beta chains below was sequenced from the same sample in a study of shared clonotypes between healthy human individuals. Generated by immunoSEQ multiplex PCR, the TCRdb table keeps only in-frame clones and is missing some. In the table there are about 480,000 clones, 60% to 85% of which are singletons. Sequencing was done on a sample of PBMCs. These receptors came from a woman aged 40 to 50 in good health. Some clones in this sample may be carry-over from other donors' samples.

V and J are TRBV28 and TRBJ2-5; D gene unclear. The CDR3 consists of 12 residues. V dropped 6 bases and J dropped 5 bases, with 10 bases sitting between them. Germline V lookup: CDR1 MDHEN, CDR2 SYDVKM. The chain's CDR3 is CASRTQRETQYF. The CDR3, as DNA: TGTGCCAGCAGGACCCAACGGGAGACCCAGTACTTC. The full variable domain, completed using reference TRBV28 and TRBJ2-5, is DVKVTQSSRYLVKRTGEKVFLECVQDMDHENMFWYRQDPGLGLRLIYFSYDVKMKEKGDIPEGYSVSREKKERFSLILESASTNQTSMYLCASRTQRETQYFGPGTRLLVL.

J is TRBJ1-5 and V is TRBV5-8, with TRBD1 as a possible D gene (5 bases). The V end was cut by 6 bases, the J end by 0 bases, with 13 bases between. Germline assignment: CDR1 SGHTS and CDR2 YDEGEE. CDR3 length: 15 residues. The CDR3 loop is CASTLTAYSNQPQHF. The CDR3 coding sequence is TGTGCCAGCACCCTGACAGCCTATAGCAATCAGCCCCAGCATTTT.

V and J are TRBV18 and TRBJ1-2; 10 nucleotides align to TRBD1. CDR1 and CDR2 from the germline V gene are KGHSH and LQKENI. Unmatched junction bases numbered 1, after V lost 3 bases and J lost 0 bases. The CDR3 has 15 amino acids. CDR3 protein: CASSPGQGANYGYTF. The CDR3 DNA follows: TGTGCCAGCTCACCCGGACAGGGGGCTAACTATGGCTACACCTTC.

In regard to this clone: Distinct nucleotide sequences in the sample also encode this CDR3. CDR3 sequence (DNA): TGTGCCAGCAGCTTAGTCGGAACAGATACGCAGTATTTT. It is translated as CASSLVGTDTQYF. The chain couples TRBV7-2 to TRBJ2-3; D not certain. Trimming removed 1 base at V and 3 bases at J, with 5 bases between. This CDR3 has 13 residues. The V gene's germline CDR1 is SGHTA and CDR2 FQGNSA.

The chain recombines TRBV28 with TRBJ2-7; TRBD2 might be the D (6 bases). There are 14 residues in the CDR3. V dropped 5 bases and J dropped 3 bases, with 14 bases sitting between them. From germline, CDR1 is MDHEN and CDR2 SYDVKM. CDR3 DNA sequence: TGTGCCAGCAGTCCGCTAGCGCGTATCTACGAGCAGTACTTC. Amino acids: CASSPLARIYEQYF.

The chain recombines TRBV9 with TRBJ2-1; a weak D match, TRBD2 (5 bases). V lost 4 bases, J lost 0 bases, and 11 bases lay in between. The germline CDR1 and CDR2 sequences are SGDLS and YYNGEE. This CDR3 is 15 amino acids long. The CDR3: CASSSAGPSYNEQFF. The CDR3 bases are TGTGCCAGCAGCTCCGCGGGTCCCTCCTACAATGAGCAGTTCTTC.

This clone appeared many times. The rearrangement uses TRBV10-3 and TRBJ2-7; D might be TRBD1 or TRBD2, each matching 5 bases. V lost 3 bases and J 4 bases, leaving 19 bases between the germline ends. The CDR3 length is 16 residues. Germline V lookup: CDR1 ENHRY, CDR2 SYGVKD. CDR3 residues: CAISDPASGTQYEQYF. In DNA, the CDR3 is TGTGCCATCAGTGACCCAGCGTCCGGGACCCAATACGAGCAGTACTTC.

The rearrangement joins TRBV5-4 to TRBJ2-5; tentative D call: TRBD2 (6 bases). Germline V gene lookup returns CDR1 SGHNT and CDR2 YYREEE (reference sequence). The CDR3 spans 14 residues. V lost 4 bases to trimming and J lost 5 bases, with 15 bases between them. CDR3 residues: CASSGRDFTETQYF. The CDR3 bases are TGTGCCAGCAGCGGCCGGGACTTTACGGAGACCCAGTACTTC.

J is TRBJ2-7 and V is TRBV9; TRBD1 matches at 8 bases. V lost 4 bases, J lost 3 bases, and 6 bases stayed unmatched. The CDR3 runs to 14 residues. Looked up from germline, CDR1 is SGDLS and CDR2 is YYNGEE. CDR3 protein: CASSPTGGRYEQYF. In nucleotides, the CDR3 is TGTGCCAGCAGCCCCACAGGGGGGCGCTACGAGCAGTACTTC.

This clone was counted a single time. This sequence joins TRBV18 and TRBJ2-7; TRBD2 aligns across 9 bases. This CDR3 is 15 amino acids long. V gave up 3 bases and J gave up 4 bases; unmatched junction bases: 7. Germline V gene sequence: CDR1 KGHSH, CDR2 LQKENI. The CDR3 bases are TGTGCCAGCTCACCCATTAGCGGGAGTCGGTACGAGCAGTACTTC. Its protein product is CASSPISGSRYEQYF.

The chain combines TRBV19 with TRBJ1-1; 8 bases are shared with TRBD1. From germline, CDR1 is LNHDA and CDR2 SQIVND (reference sequence). The J segment lost 1 base and the V segment lost 2 bases, leaving 6 bases of the junction unmatched. The CDR3 consists of 16 residues. In DNA form, the CDR3 reads TGTGCCAGTAGTATACCCCAGGGGGCCGCGAACACTGAAGCTTTCTTT. Translation: CASSIPQGAANTEAFF.

The chain is built from TRBV18 and TRBJ2-7, with D hard to call. Germline V gene sequence: CDR1 KGHSH, CDR2 LQKENI. The CDR3 covers 15 residues. V lost 2 bases and J 0 bases, leaving 11 bases between the germline ends. The CDR3 loop reads CASSPVPVSSYEQYF. The CDR3 DNA follows: TGTGCCAGCTCACCAGTCCCAGTTAGCTCCTACGAGCAGTACTTC.

V gene TRBV5-1 combines with J gene TRBJ2-7, with 8 bases aligning to TRBD2. The V segment lost 0 bases and the J segment 2 bases; nucleotides outside the gene matches: 4. CDR1 and CDR2 (germline): SGHRS, YFSETQ. The CDR3 is made up of 15 amino acids. Here the CDR3 reads CASSLDGGAAYEQYF. DNA of the CDR3: TGCGCCAGCAGCTTGGACGGGGGGGCCGCCTACGAGCAGTACTTC. The full variable domain, with the rest looked up from reference TRBV5-1 and TRBJ2-7, is KAGVTQTPRYLIKTRGQQVTLSCSPISGHRSVSWYQQTPGQGLQFLFEYFSETQRNKGNFPGRFSGRQFSNSRSEMNVSTLELGDSALYLCASSLDGGAAYEQYFGPGTRLTVT.

This clone occurred a few times. V and J are TRBV7-8 and TRBJ2-1; 9 bases fit TRBD1. The CDR3 runs 12 residues. Per germline, CDR1 SGHVS and CDR2 FQNEAQ. V lost 4 bases, J lost 14 bases, and 6 bases stayed unmatched. The CDR3 DNA sequence: TGTGCCAGCAGCTCCGACGGGACAGGGAAGTTCTTC. Its translation: CASSSDGTGKFF.

On this clone itself: Other DNA sequences from this sample encode an identical CDR3 as well. The genes are TRBV27 and TRBJ1-2; 9 bases agree with TRBD1. This CDR3 is 15 amino acids long. Germline assignment: CDR1 MNHEY and CDR2 SMNVEV (reference sequence). Germline trimming cut 5 bases from V and 3 bases from J; bases unmatched to any gene: 7. As DNA, the CDR3 is TGTGCCAGCAGTATCGGGACAGGGAAGGACTATGGCTACACCTTC. It translates to CASSIGTGKDYGYTF.

The chain employs TRBV2 and TRBJ2-7; D call uncertain. Per germline, CDR1 SNHLY and CDR2 FYNNEI. The CDR3 runs to 13 residues. The V and J ends lost 4 bases and 3 bases respectively, with 10 bases between them. The CDR3 region has the DNA TGTGCCAGCAGTGGGCCCGGTGGCTACGAGCAGTACTTC. It specifies CASSGPGGYEQYF.

The chain joins TRBV19 to TRBJ1-2; D unclear. The CDR3 is 13 amino acids. CDR1 is LNHDA, CDR2 SQIVND, per germline (reference sequence). Between the trimmed V and J ends, which lost 4 bases and 5 bases, there was a span of 11 bases. DNA of the CDR3: TGTGCCAGTAGTAAGGAGGCGGGGTATGGCTACACCTTC. Amino acids: CASSKEAGYGYTF.

The rearrangement uses TRBV2 and TRBJ2-7; 9 bases agree with TRBD2. With V trimmed by 6 bases and J by 10 bases, 19 bases remained unmatched. The germline CDR1 and CDR2 sequences are SNHLY and FYNNEI. There are 16 residues in the CDR3. The CDR3 DNA reads as TGTGCCAGCAGGAGGGGGCCGGGGGGTAGCGGGAGTACCCAGTACTTC. Amino acids: CASRRGPGGSGSTQYF. Full variable domain (outside the CDR3, taken from reference TRBV2 and TRBJ2-7): EPEVTQTPSHQVTQMGQEVILRCVPISNHLYFYWYRQILGQKVEFLVSFYNNEISEKSEIFDDQFSVERPDGSNFTLKIRSTKLEDSAMYFCASRRGPGGSGSTQYFGPGTRLTVT.

The rearrangement links TRBV5-4 to TRBJ2-1, with 8 bases that match TRBD1. In germline, CDR1 is SGHNT, CDR2 YYREEE (reference sequence). V shed 3 bases, J shed 13 bases, and the junction held 9 bases outside the gene matches. CDR3 length: 13 residues. The CDR3 DNA reads as TGTGCCAGCAGCTCGCCACCCAGGGGGCATCAGTTCTTC. Residues: CASSSPPRGHQFF.

This clone has a handful of counts. The junction departs from the called germline gene at one end, perhaps through a read error. The chain is built from TRBV5-8 and TRBJ2-1; 12 positions agree with TRBD2. This CDR3 has 15 amino acids. CDR1 SGHTS and CDR2 YDEGEE come from the germline V gene. The CDR3 DNA reads as TGTGCCAGCAGCCCCGAACCGAACAGACTAGCGGGAGCTCTCTTC. Translation: CASSPEPNRLAGALF.